The 9 T cell receptor beta chains below were found in one sample sequenced in a study of shared clonotypes between healthy human individuals. Method: immunoSEQ multiplex PCR; TCRdb's copy keeps in-frame clones and lacks some. The sample contains more than 850,000 clones, 75% to 85% of which appear only once. What was sequenced was memory CD4+ T cells from PBMCs. As to subset: CD45RA-negative fraction. The receptors come from a man aged 18 to 30 in good health. Some clones in this sample may be carry-over from other donors' samples.

This rearrangement joins TRBV4-2 to TRBJ1-2; TRBD1 might be the D (6 bases). Trimming cost V 1 base and J 7 bases, with 13 bases left between them. The CDR3 contains 14 residues. CDR1 and CDR2 (germline): LGHNA, YNFKEQ. In DNA, the CDR3 is TGTGCCAGCAGCCAAGGGGGGGCGGGACCTGGCTACACCTTC. Translation gives CASSQGGAGPGYTF.

The rearrangement joins TRBV7-9 to TRBJ1-4; D is possibly TRBD1 (5 bases). Trimming took 5 bases from V and 2 from J, leaving 12 bases between them. CDR3 length equals 15 residues. Germline loops: CDR1 SEHNR, CDR2 FQNEAQ (reference sequence). The CDR3 DNA reads as TGTGCCAGCAGCGAAAAGGGGTGGACTAATGAAAAACTGTTTTTT. Its protein is CASSEKGWTNEKLFF.

This chain links TRBV6-6 with TRBJ2-7; TRBD1 might be the D (5 bases). This CDR3 region has 14 residues. The germline V gene encodes CDR1 MNHNY and CDR2 SVGAGI (reference sequence). V lost 3 bases and J 5 bases, leaving 14 bases between the germline ends. The CDR3 bases are TGTGCCAGCAGTTATCCAGGGATCGTAGACGAGCAGTACTTC. Residues: CASSYPGIVDEQYF.

This clone showed up just a few times. The J gene is TRBJ2-3, the V gene TRBV5-4; 9 positions agree with TRBD2. V shed 0 bases, J shed 4 bases, and the junction held 0 bases outside the gene matches. The length of the CDR3 is 14 residues. The germline gives CDR1 SGHNT, CDR2 YYREEE (reference sequence). This CDR3 is CASSLGGRADTQYF. The CDR3 DNA sequence: TGTGCCAGCAGCTTGGGCGGGAGGGCAGATACGCAGTATTTT.

In regard to this clone: In the same sample, other DNA sequences code for this CDR3. The CDR3 loop is CATSRDSTGELFF. The CDR3 DNA is TGTGCCACCAGCAGAGATAGCACCGGGGAGCTGTTTTTT. This chain joins TRBV15 and TRBJ2-2; D remains ambiguous. The ends were cut back, 0 bases at V and 4 bases at J, with 3 bases in the middle. There are 13 residues in the CDR3. Per germline, CDR1 LNHNV and CDR2 YYDKDF (reference sequence).

In nucleotides, the CDR3 is TGCGCCACCCATCGGACTAGCGGGAGTCTTTTGAATGAGCAGTTCTTC. Residues: CATHRTSGSLLNEQFF. This chain connects TRBV10-2 to TRBJ2-1; 13 bases align to TRBD2. This CDR3 has 16 residues. CDR1 and CDR2 from the germline V gene are WSHSY and SAAADI. With V trimmed by 10 bases and J by 7 bases, 13 bases remained unmatched.

The chain has TRBV4-1 and TRBJ1-5, with 9 bases aligning to TRBD1. The CDR3 spans 20 residues. Trimming removed 1 base from V and 1 base from J; junction bases left unmatched: 14. Germline assignment: CDR1 MGHRA and CDR2 YSYEKL. In DNA form, the CDR3 reads TGCGCCAGCAGCCAAGGTTTCCGGGACAGGGCATCGAGGAGCAATCAGCCCCAGCATTTT. Protein product: CASSQGFRDRASRSNQPQHF.

The chain uses TRBV9 and TRBJ2-1, with 8 bases matching TRBD2. Germline-derived CDR1 and CDR2 are SGDLS and YYNGEE. Trimming at V came to 4 bases and at J to 4 bases, leaving 10 bases not matched to a gene. This CDR3 is 16 amino acids long. CDR3 in DNA: TGTGCCAGCAGCCCTCCGTGGGCTAGCGGGTACAATGAGCAGTTCTTC. It encodes CASSPPWASGYNEQFF.

This chain connects TRBV28 to TRBJ1-1; weak D call: TRBD1 (6 bases). CDR1 and CDR2 (germline): MDHEN, SYDVKM. The V end was cut by 6 bases, the J end by 5 bases, with 16 bases between. This CDR3 is 14 amino acids long. CDR3 bases: TGTGCCAGCAGCGTGGGGGCAGGTAAGACTGAAGCTTTCTTT. It codes for CASSVGAGKTEAFF. Supplemented by reference TRBV28 and TRBJ1-1, the full variable domain reads DVKVTQSSRYLVKRTGEKVFLECVQDMDHENMFWYRQDPGLGLRLIYFSYDVKMKEKGDIPEGYSVSREKKERFSLILESASTNQTSMYLCASSVGAGKTEAFFGQGTRLTVV.